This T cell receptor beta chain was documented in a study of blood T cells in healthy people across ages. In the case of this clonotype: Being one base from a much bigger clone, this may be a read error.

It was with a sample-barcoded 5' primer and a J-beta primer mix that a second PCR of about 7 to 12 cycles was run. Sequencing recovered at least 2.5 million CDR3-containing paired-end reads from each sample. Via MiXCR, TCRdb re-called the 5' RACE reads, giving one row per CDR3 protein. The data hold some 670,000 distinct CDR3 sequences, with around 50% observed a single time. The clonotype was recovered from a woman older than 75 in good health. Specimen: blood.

CDR3 coding DNA: TGTGCCAGCAGTCTAGGGGGACTAGCGGGAGCAGATACGCTGTATTTT. This translates into CASSLGGLAGADTLYF. The chain links TRBV7-6 to TRBJ2-3; 14 bases map to TRBD2. CDR1 and CDR2 from the germline V gene are SGHVS and FNYEAQ. The CDR3 loop spans 16 amino acids. Full variable domain (missing parts from reference TRBV7-6 and TRBJ2-3): GAGVSQSPRYKVTKRGQDVALRCDPISGHVSLYWYRQALGQGPEFLTYFNYEAQQDKSGLPNDRFSAERPEGSISTLTIQRTEQRDSAMYRCASSLGGLAGADTLYFGPGTRLTVL.